Listed here are 32 T cell receptor beta chains from one sample, sequenced in a study of T cells in Graves' hyperthyroidism and ophthalmopathy. Researchers amplified the TCR beta CDR3 regions from RNA transcripts. An initial round of RT-PCR targeting the TCR CDR3 relied on the HTBI primer set. TCRdb processed the multiplex PCR reads anew with MiXCR; each CDR3 protein has one entry. The repertoire includes approximately 410,000 distinct CDR3 sequences, roughly 14% of them detected once, and roughly 13% sits in the top ten. Sequences were obtained from blood. The receptors derive from a man in his late teens or twenties with Graves' ophthalmopathy.

This clonotype was counted many times. The J gene is TRBJ2-1, the V gene TRBV11-2, with 8 bases identical to TRBD2. The CDR3 is 17 amino acids. Germline CDR1 reads SGHAT; CDR2 reads FQNNGV. J was trimmed by 0 bases and V by 5 bases; bases with no gene match: 9. The CDR3 sequence is CASSETLADSSYNEQFF. As DNA, the CDR3 is TGTGCCAGCAGCGAAACACTAGCGGACAGCTCCTACAATGAGCAGTTCTTC. Combining the CDR3 with reference TRBV11-2 and TRBJ2-1 gives the whole variable domain EAGVAQSPRYKIIEKRQSVAFWCNPISGHATLYWYQQILGQGPKLLIQFQNNGVVDDSQLPKDRFSAERLKGVDSTLKIQPAKLEDSAVYLCASSETLADSSYNEQFFGPGTRLTVL.

This clonotype was recorded at least ten times. The genes are TRBV6-1 and TRBJ2-5, with D possibly matching TRBD2 (6 bases). Trimming shortened V by 6 bases and J by 5 bases, and 13 bases separated the two germline ends. The V gene's germline CDR1 is MNHNS and CDR2 SASEGT. The CDR3 is 13 amino acids. CDR3 region: CASRGTVGETQYF. CDR3 bases: TGTGCCAGCAGAGGGACTGTGGGGGAGACCCAGTACTTC.

This clonotype was detected a few times. The J gene is TRBJ1-5, the V gene TRBV19; 9 bases are a match to TRBD1. V was pared by 6 bases and J by 5 bases, with 8 bases of the junction left unmatched. There are 15 residues in the CDR3. CDR1 and CDR2 (germline): LNHDA, SQIVND (reference sequence). CDR3 in DNA: TGTGCCAGTAGCGCACCGGGACAGGGCCATCAGCCCCAGCATTTT. Encoded protein: CASSAPGQGHQPQHF.

This clonotype occurred many times. This chain joins TRBV9 and TRBJ2-1; D may be TRBD2 (5 bases). Looked up from germline, CDR1 is SGDLS and CDR2 is YYNGEE. Trimming shortened V by 8 bases and J by 7 bases, and 19 bases separated the two germline ends. The CDR3 loop spans 14 amino acids. CDR3 bases: TGTGCCAGACCCGGGATCAATCCCCGAAATGAGCAGTTCTTC. It specifies CARPGINPRNEQFF.

This clonotype came up many times. The CDR3 reads CASKKVWDSRYQFF. CDR3 coding DNA: TGTGCCAGCAAGAAGGTTTGGGACTCGCGATATCAGTTCTTC. The chain combines TRBV6-1 with TRBJ2-1, with D possibly matching TRBD2 (6 bases). The CDR3 sequence is 14 residues long. Trimming shortened V by 7 bases and J by 13 bases, and 23 bases separated the two germline ends. Looked up from germline, CDR1 is MNHNS and CDR2 is SASEGT.

With regard to this clonotype: This may come from a read error, since a much larger clone is one base off. This sequence joins TRBV7-8 and TRBJ2-7; D unresolved. The germline V gene encodes CDR1 SGHVS and CDR2 FQNEAQ. This CDR3 region has 12 residues. The CDR3 spells CTSSPFGSEQYF. The CDR3 coding sequence is TGTACCAGCAGCCCCTTTGGGTCCGAGCAGTACTTC. The full variable domain, its missing parts supplied by reference TRBV7-8 and TRBJ2-7, is GAGVSQSPRYKVAKRGQDVALRCDPISGHVSLFWYQQALGQGPEFLTYFQNEAQLDKSGLPSDRFFAERPEGSVSTLKIQRTQQEDSAVYLCTSSPFGSEQYFGPGTRLTVT.

The chain is built from TRBV14 and TRBJ2-1; 12 bases line up with TRBD1. The length of the CDR3 is 19 residues. Trimming took 4 bases from V and 4 from J; bases not matched to a gene: 14. CDR1 and CDR2 (germline): SGHDN, FVKESK. The CDR3 sequence: CASSRDRGPGRVFYNEQFF. The DNA of the CDR3 is TGTGCCAGCAGCCGGGACAGGGGGCCGGGACGAGTTTTTTACAATGAGCAGTTCTTC.

This clonotype was found many times. V is TRBV6-1 and J is TRBJ1-2; maybe TRBD1 (5 bases). The CDR3 runs 15 residues. Germline CDR1 is MNHNS and CDR2 is SASEGT. V gave up 8 bases and J gave up 4 bases, with 20 bases separating them. CDR3 nucleotide sequence: TGTGCCAGCTCCACAAGAAGGGGTTCCTCCTATGGCTACACCTTC. Its translation: CASSTRRGSSYGYTF.

This rearrangement joins TRBV4-1 to TRBJ2-7; TRBD1 matches at 8 bases. Germline lookup yields CDR1 MGHRA and CDR2 YSYEKL. This CDR3 spans 14 amino acids. The V and J ends lost 1 base and 4 bases, in that order; junction bases with no gene match: 3. CDR3 nucleotides: TGCGCCAGCAGCCAAGCGGACAGGGTTTACGAGCAGTACTTC. This sequence encodes CASSQADRVYEQYF.

This clonotype was observed many times. The chain recombines TRBV11-2 with TRBJ1-2, with 7 bases aligning to TRBD1. Germline CDR1 and CDR2: SGHAT and FQNNGV. Trimming removed 2 bases from V and 7 bases from J; junction bases left unmatched: 10. CDR3 length equals 15 residues. The CDR3 region has the DNA TGTGCCAGCAGCTTAAATGGGCAGGGGGTCTCTGGCTACACCTTC. It encodes CASSLNGQGVSGYTF.

About this clonotype: A much larger clone differs from this one at a single base, so this may be a read error. The chain links TRBV3-1 to TRBJ2-5, with 10 bases identical to TRBD2. The germline gives CDR1 LGHDT, CDR2 YNNKEL (reference sequence). This CDR3 spans 16 amino acids. The CDR3 loop reads CASSQEPSGSQETRYF. The CDR3 DNA reads TGTGCCAGCAGCCAAGAGCCTAGCGGGAGTCAAGAGACCCGGTACTTC.

The sample holds many counts of this clonotype. The gene calls are TRBV2 and TRBJ2-5; D possibly corresponds to TRBD1 (6 bases). The V gene lost 4 bases and the J gene lost 7 bases, with 16 bases spanning the gap. Germline CDR1 and CDR2: SNHLY and FYNNEI. This CDR3 has 14 amino acids. CDR3: CASSGDTSMATQYF. CDR3 bases: TGTGCCAGCAGTGGGGACACCTCGATGGCGACCCAGTACTTC.

This clonotype occurred many times. The junction differs from germline at one of its ends, possibly a read error. The V and J genes are TRBV7-7 and TRBJ2-5; either TRBD1 or TRBD2 may supply D (5 bases each). CDR3 length equals 14 residues. Germline V CDR1 and CDR2: SSHAT, FNYEAQ (reference sequence). In DNA, the CDR3 is TGTGCTAGCAGCGCCGGGACGGCCCAAGAGACCCAGTACTTC. Residues: CASSAGTAQETQYF. The entire variable domain, with the rest obtained from reference TRBV7-7 and TRBJ2-5, is as follows: GAGVSQSPRYKVTKRGQDVTLRCDPISSHATLYWYQQALGQGPEFLTYFNYEAQPDKSGLPSDRFSAERPEGSISTLTIQRTEQRDSAMYRCASSAGTAQETQYFGPGTRLLVL.

This clonotype came up many times. The V gene is TRBV7-2, the J gene TRBJ2-3, with D unresolved. CDR1 is SGHTA and CDR2 is FQGNSA in the germline V gene. This CDR3 comprises 16 residues. V was shortened by 4 bases and J by 0 bases, with 14 bases between the two germline ends. CDR3 nucleotides: TGTGCCAGCAGCTATCTCCTCTTTGACAGCACAGATACGCAGTATTTT. This gives the protein CASSYLLFDSTDTQYF.

This clonotype was observed many times. The chain combines TRBV2 with TRBJ2-1; 8 bases are shared with TRBD2. J lost 2 bases, V lost 6 bases, and 6 bases had no gene match. The germline V gene has CDR1 SNHLY and CDR2 FYNNEI. CDR3 length: 15 amino acids. The CDR3 loop is CASRGVREAYNEQFF. The DNA for the CDR3 is TGTGCCAGCAGGGGTGTGCGGGAGGCCTACAATGAGCAGTTCTTC.

This clonotype was seen at least ten times. V gene TRBV9 combines with J gene TRBJ2-7; the match to TRBD2 covers 10 bases. The CDR3 has 17 residues. Trimming took 2 bases from V and 1 from J; bases not matched to a gene: 9. Germline CDR1 reads SGDLS; CDR2 reads YYNGEE. The CDR3: CASSVGTSVDPSYEQYF. The DNA for the CDR3 is TGTGCCAGCAGCGTGGGGACTAGCGTTGACCCTTCCTACGAGCAGTACTTC.

This clonotype was counted only a few times. CDR3 loop: CASSIGGGAGGYTF. CDR3 bases: TGTGCCAGTAGTATAGGAGGGGGCGCAGGTGGCTACACCTTC. The V and J genes are TRBV19 and TRBJ1-2; 7 bases line up with TRBD1. The V segment lost 1 base and the J segment 7 bases; nucleotides outside the gene matches: 6. This CDR3 is built from 14 residues. The germline gives CDR1 LNHDA, CDR2 SQIVND (reference sequence).

The chain combines TRBV15 with TRBJ2-3; TRBD1 aligns across 10 bases. The V gene's germline CDR1 is LNHNV and CDR2 YYDKDF (reference sequence). The CDR3 is 13 residues long. V was pared by 4 bases and J by 8 bases, with 3 bases of the junction left unmatched. The CDR3 DNA reads TGTGCCACCAGCATAGGGACAGGGGTTACGCAGTATTTT. Translated, it gives CATSIGTGVTQYF.

This clonotype was seen repeatedly, ten times or more. The V and J genes are TRBV6-1 and TRBJ2-7, with 10 bases matching TRBD2. CDR1 and CDR2 (germline): MNHNS, SASEGT. This CDR3 has 13 residues. With 6 bases clipped from V and 3 bases from J, the junction kept 2 bases outside the gene matches. The CDR3 DNA reads as TGTGCCAGCAGGAGGACTAGCGGCTACGAGCAGTACTTC. Translating it yields CASRRTSGYEQYF.

The sample holds many counts of this clonotype. The chain joins TRBV6-1 to TRBJ1-2; 8 bases are shared with TRBD1. The CDR3 contains 15 residues. Per germline, CDR1 MNHNS and CDR2 SASEGT. The ends lost 6 bases at V and 3 bases at J; junction bases unmatched: 9. The CDR3 reads CASRTSGGLDYGYTF. In DNA form, the CDR3 reads TGTGCCAGCAGAACCTCAGGGGGCCTAGACTATGGCTACACCTTC.

This clonotype was detected ten times or more. A junction boundary mismatches the germline segment, possibly from a read error. This chain uses TRBV12-3 or TRBV12-4 with TRBJ2-3; D perhaps matches TRBD1 (5 bases). The CDR3 totals 12 residues. CDR3: CASSLGADTQYF. Here the CDR3 DNA reads TGTGCCAGCAGCTTAGGGGCAGATACGCAGTATTTT.

This clonotype was seen at least ten times. This chain links TRBV11-2 with TRBJ2-3, with unresolved D. V dropped 1 base and J dropped 5 bases, with 7 bases sitting between them. Germline CDR1 and CDR2: SGHAT and FQNNGV. CDR3 length: 13 residues. The CDR3 DNA sequence: TGTGCCAGCAGCTTAGGCACCTTAGATACGCAGTATTTT. This sequence encodes CASSLGTLDTQYF.

The chain recombines TRBV2 with TRBJ2-6, with a possible D match to TRBD2 (6 bases). Trimming shortened V by 10 bases and J by 1 base, and 11 bases separated the two germline ends. Germline V gives CDR1 SNHLY, CDR2 FYNNEI. The CDR3 length is 14 residues. The CDR3 nucleotides are TGTGCCACTTCGGGGGTTTCTGGGGCCAACGTCCTGACTTTC. It encodes CATSGVSGANVLTF. Full variable domain (missing parts from reference TRBV2 and TRBJ2-6): EPEVTQTPSHQVTQMGQEVILRCVPISNHLYFYWYRQILGQKVEFLVSFYNNEISEKSEIFDDQFSVERPDGSNFTLKIRSTKLEDSAMYFCATSGVSGANVLTFGAGSRLTVL.

The gene calls are TRBV20-1 and TRBJ2-5; TRBD2 agrees at 9 bases. The germline gives CDR1 DFQATT, CDR2 SNEGSKA (reference sequence). This CDR3 is 12 amino acids long. Losses at the gene ends were 7 bases for V and 3 bases for J; bases not matched to a gene: 3. The CDR3 bases are TGCAGTGGTAGCGGGGGAAAAGAGACCCAGTACTTC. Protein: CSGSGGKETQYF.

This clonotype was recorded many times. V and J are TRBV7-9 and TRBJ2-7; D remains unclear. CDR1 and CDR2 from the germline V gene are SEHNR and FQNEAQ (reference sequence). This CDR3 has 14 amino acids. The V end lost 1 base, the J end lost 6 bases, and 13 bases lay between the germline ends. The CDR3 loop is CASSLGFTVTEQYF. The CDR3 coding sequence is TGTGCCAGCAGCTTAGGGTTCACAGTCACCGAGCAGTACTTC.

This clonotype was seen a handful of times. The CDR3 DNA reads as TGCGCCAGCAGCCCGAGAACCGGGACAGCCTATGGCTACACCTTC. It specifies CASSPRTGTAYGYTF. The rearrangement uses TRBV4-1 and TRBJ1-2; TRBD1 aligns across 7 bases. The V gene end was trimmed by 4 bases and the J gene end by 4 bases; junction bases not matched to a gene: 9. In germline, CDR1 is MGHRA, CDR2 YSYEKL. CDR3 length: 15 residues.

Worth noting for this clonotype: Since a much larger clone is just one base distant, this may be a read error. The CDR3 region is CASSYSSSGAYTQYF. CDR3 DNA: TGTGCCAGCAGTTACTCGAGCTCTGGGGCCTATACGCAGTATTTT. This sequence joins TRBV6-5 and TRBJ2-3, with D possibly matching TRBD1 (5 bases). V lost 0 bases to trimming and J lost 7 bases, with 14 bases between them. Germline V CDR1 and CDR2: MNHEY, SVGAGI. The CDR3 runs 15 residues.

The chain couples TRBV4-1 to TRBJ2-5, with 7 bases identical to TRBD1. This CDR3 spans 15 amino acids. The germline V gene has CDR1 MGHRA and CDR2 YSYEKL. The trim removed 0 bases at V and 5 bases at J, leaving 6 bases unmatched. As DNA, the CDR3 is TGCGCCAGCAGCCAAGACCTGACAGGGATCGAGACCCAGTACTTC. This gives the protein CASSQDLTGIETQYF.

This clonotype was seen many times. V is TRBV11-2 and J is TRBJ1-4; D gene ambiguous. The CDR3 contains 14 residues. V gave up 1 base and J gave up 6 bases, with 9 bases separating them. The V gene's germline CDR1 is SGHAT and CDR2 FQNNGV. In DNA form, the CDR3 reads TGTGCCAGCAGCTTAGGTCAGACTCATGAAAAACTGTTTTTT. The encoded protein is CASSLGQTHEKLFF.

This clonotype was counted between two and nine times. This chain uses TRBV29-1 with TRBJ2-7, with D maybe TRBD1 (6 bases). Germline V gives CDR1 SQVTM, CDR2 ANQGSEA. Trimming pared 6 bases from V and 6 bases from J, leaving 12 bases between. CDR3 length: 11 residues. The CDR3, as DNA: TGCAGCGTACCAACAGGGACCGAGCAGTACTTC. Residues: CSVPTGTEQYF.

This clonotype has at least ten counts. The chain uses TRBV6-1 and TRBJ2-7; the D gene is possibly TRBD1 (6 bases). Trimming removed 5 bases at V and 6 bases at J, with 17 bases between. This CDR3 is 14 amino acids long. From germline, CDR1 is MNHNS and CDR2 SASEGT. In nucleotides, the CDR3 is TGTGCCAGCAGTCCCTGGGACATTTGGAGCGAGCAGTACTTC. Translated: CASSPWDIWSEQYF.

Concerning this clonotype itself: This may stem from a read error, because a much larger clone lies one nucleotide away. The gene calls are TRBV3-1 and TRBJ2-5, with D perhaps matching TRBD2 (7 bases). The CDR3 loop spans 18 amino acids. Trimming shortened V by 1 base and J by 4 bases, and 22 bases separated the two germline ends. From germline, CDR1 is LGHDT and CDR2 YNNKEL (reference sequence). The chain's CDR3 is CASSQAFVGGPGRETQYF. The CDR3 DNA reads as TGTGCCAGCAGCCAAGCCTTTGTGGGGGGGCCGGGACGAGAGACCCAGTACTTC.